This T cell receptor (beta chain) was captured by sequencing in a study of T cells expressing NK-cell markers. Germline assignment: CDR1 SGHDN and CDR2 FVKESK. The length of the CDR3 is 14 residues. TCRdb re-called the 5' RACE reads and shows each CDR3 protein once, DNA omitted. This sample contains fewer than 550,000 distinct CDR3 sequences. The gene calls are TRBV14 and TRBJ2-7. The specimen sequenced was blood T cells: a sorted CD56 or NKG2C T cell subset, CD4+ or CD8+ T cells, or bulk PBMC T cells (not recorded which). The receptor was derived from a woman aged 45-65 years in good health. The CDR3 reads CASGSNGLHYEQYF. Looking up the rest from reference TRBV14 and TRBJ2-7 gives the full variable domain: EAGVTQFPSHSVIEKGQTVTLRCDPISGHDNLYWYRRVMGKEIKFLLHFVKESKQDESGMPNNRFLAERTGGTYSTLKVQPAELEDSGVYFCASGSNGLHYEQYFGPGTRLTVT.